This TCR beta chain was sequenced during a study of T cell changes during pregnancy in multiple sclerosis. This clone was detected once. The repertoire was sequenced with immunoSEQ multiplex PCR; TCRdb's copy has only in-frame clones and lacks some. The data hold about 96,000 clones, with roughly 92% observed a single time. The CDR3 has 13 residues. CDR1 is MNHEY, CDR2 SMNVEV, per germline (reference sequence). Trimming stripped 6 bases from V and 9 bases from J, with 17 bases between. The source is a female donor with multiple sclerosis, enrolled in a pregnancy study. Here the sequenced sample was peripheral blood, taken in the first trimester of pregnancy. The chain couples TRBV27 to TRBJ2-5, with TRBD1 as a possible D gene (5 bases). The CDR3 nucleotides are TGTGCCAGCAGCGCGGATCCTCTGGGGCCCCAGTACTTC. It translates to CASSADPLGPQYF.